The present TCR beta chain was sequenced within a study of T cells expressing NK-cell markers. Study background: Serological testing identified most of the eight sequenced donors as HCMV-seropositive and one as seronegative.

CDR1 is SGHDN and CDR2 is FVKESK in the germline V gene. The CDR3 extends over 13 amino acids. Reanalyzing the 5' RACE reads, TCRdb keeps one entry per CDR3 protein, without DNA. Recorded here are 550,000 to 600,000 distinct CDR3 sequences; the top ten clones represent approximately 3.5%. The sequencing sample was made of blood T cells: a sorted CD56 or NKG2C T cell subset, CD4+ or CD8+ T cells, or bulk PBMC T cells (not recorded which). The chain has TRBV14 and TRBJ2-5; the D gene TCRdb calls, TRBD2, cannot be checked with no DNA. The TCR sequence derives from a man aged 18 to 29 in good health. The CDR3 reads CASSPSRLPTQYF.